These 21 T cell receptor beta chains were all obtained from the same sample, sequenced in a study of human T cells and chemical hapten exposure (dated by TCRdb to the early 2020s). The library came from RACE. Sequencer: NextSeq 500. The raw public data were reprocessed by TCRdb itself: fastp quality trimming at Q25, MiXCR clonotype calling, in-frame beta chains only. CDR3 protein duplicates are merged, each entry listing the most common genes and DNA. The sample records 85,000 to 100,000 distinct CDR3 sequences, 25% to 35% of which are singletons. Of the sample, over 9% is held by the ten largest clones. Explained via the paper, the time point label denotes: patch test 3, about 24 weeks after DPC sensitization. Reading the label with the study, this specimen's treatment or condition is: therapeutic diphenylcyclopropenone sensitization with weekly scalp DPC. Here the sequenced sample was whole blood, taken in connection with sensitization to the hapten diphenylcyclopropenone (DPC). These receptors all come from a man in his forties or fifties with alopecia areata. Some clones in this sample may be carry-over from other donors' samples.

This clonotype showed up just a few times. The CDR3 nucleotides read TGTGCCAGCAGCTTGGATCGTGAAAAACTGTTTTTT. Protein sequence: CASSLDREKLFF. The J gene is TRBJ1-4, the V gene TRBV5-6; D unclear. V gave up 0 bases and J gave up 7 bases, with 4 bases separating them. CDR3 length: 12 amino acids. The germline gives CDR1 SGHDT, CDR2 YYEEEE.

V and J are TRBV6-6 and TRBJ1-2, with D maybe TRBD1 (6 bases). The CDR3 contains 15 residues. Germline V gives CDR1 MNHNY, CDR2 SVGAGI (reference sequence). The V and J ends lost 5 bases and 3 bases respectively, with 16 bases between them. This CDR3 is CASSPRQVDDYGYTF. For the CDR3, the DNA is TGTGCCAGCAGTCCGAGACAGGTTGATGACTATGGCTACACCTTC.

Only a few counts were recorded for this clonotype. The chain links TRBV4-3 to TRBJ1-4; 9 bases line up with TRBD1. The junction had 12 bases not matched to a gene; V was cut back by 0 bases and J by 7 bases. Germline lookup yields CDR1 LGHNA and CDR2 YSLEER. The CDR3 spans 18 residues. The CDR3 is CASSQEISWDRVGEKLFF. The CDR3 DNA follows: TGCGCCAGCAGCCAAGAAATTTCATGGGACAGGGTCGGTGAAAAACTGTTTTTT.

This clonotype was detected only a few times. The rearrangement joins TRBV5-1 to TRBJ2-7; 8 bases align to TRBD2. The CDR3 has 15 amino acids. The J segment lost 0 bases and the V segment lost 4 bases, leaving 6 bases of the junction unmatched. From germline, CDR1 is SGHRS and CDR2 YFSETQ. The CDR3 loop reads CASSPESGSSYEQYF. The DNA for the CDR3 is TGCGCCAGCAGCCCGGAAAGCGGGAGCTCCTACGAGCAGTACTTC. The whole variable domain, filled in from reference TRBV5-1 and TRBJ2-7, reads KAGVTQTPRYLIKTRGQQVTLSCSPISGHRSVSWYQQTPGQGLQFLFEYFSETQRNKGNFPGRFSGRQFSNSRSEMNVSTLELGDSALYLCASSPESGSSYEQYFGPGTRLTVT.

This clonotype was found a few times. CDR3 in amino acids: CSARRPETQYF. For the CDR3, the DNA is TGCAGTGCTAGGCGCCCAGAGACCCAGTACTTC. V gene TRBV20-1 combines with J gene TRBJ2-5, with no clear D. V was shortened by 3 bases and J by 4 bases, with 6 bases between the two germline ends. CDR3 length equals 11 residues. Germline V gene data show CDR1 as DFQATT and CDR2 as SNEGSKA (reference sequence).

The rearrangement uses TRBV24-1 and TRBJ2-1; 14 bases agree with TRBD2. J was trimmed by 6 bases and V by 5 bases; bases with no gene match: 8. The CDR3 sequence is 17 residues long. Germline V lookup: CDR1 KGHDR, CDR2 SFDVKD. CDR3: CATSAPPTSGRANEQFF. In DNA form, the CDR3 reads TGTGCCACCAGTGCCCCCCCGACTAGCGGGAGGGCCAATGAGCAGTTCTTC.

In its sample, this clonotype was seen a few times. V gene TRBV6-2 or TRBV6-3 combines with J gene TRBJ1-2; D possibly corresponds to TRBD1 (5 bases). V dropped 2 bases and J dropped 0 bases, with 7 bases sitting between them. Germline values: CDR1 MNHEY, CDR2 SVGEGT. The CDR3 extends over 14 amino acids. CDR3 sequence (DNA): TGTGCCAGCAGTTACGGGACGGCTAACTATGGCTACACCTTC. This gives the protein CASSYGTANYGYTF.

This clonotype was seen only a few times. The chain uses TRBV29-1 and TRBJ2-2; a weak D match, TRBD1 (5 bases). The CDR3 extends over 15 amino acids. With 5 bases removed from V and 0 bases from J, the gap between germline ends came to 13 bases. Germline CDR1 reads SQVTM; CDR2 reads ANQGSEA. Here the CDR3 reads CSVRGAGSNTGELFF. DNA for the CDR3: TGCAGCGTTAGGGGTGCTGGCTCGAACACCGGGGAGCTGTTTTTT.

V is TRBV12-3 or TRBV12-4 and J is TRBJ2-3; the D is unclear. V was shortened by 4 bases and J by 0 bases, with 11 bases between the two germline ends. CDR3 length: 15 amino acids. DNA of the CDR3: TGTGCCAGCAGTTCATCCGTGGTTAGCACAGATACGCAGTATTTT. This codes for CASSSSVVSTDTQYF.

The chain employs TRBV2 and TRBJ2-1, with TRBD2 matching 10 bases. The CDR3 runs to 14 residues. In germline, CDR1 is SNHLY, CDR2 FYNNEI. After removal of 7 bases from V and 5 bases from J, the junction contained 5 bases not matched to a gene. Here the CDR3 DNA reads TGTGCCAGCAACCCCCTAGCGGGGGACAATGAGCAGTTCTTC. Encoded protein: CASNPLAGDNEQFF.

The chain recombines TRBV14 with TRBJ2-1; 7 nucleotides line up with TRBD2. The germline CDR1 and CDR2 sequences are SGHDN and FVKESK. V shed 1 base, J shed 8 bases, and the junction held 8 bases outside the gene matches. The CDR3 spans 15 residues. The CDR3 DNA reads as TGTGCCAGCAGCCAAGGACTAGCCCGAGGGGATGAGCAGTTCTTC. This encodes CASSQGLARGDEQFF.

This clonotype was picked up a small number of times. This chain joins TRBV12-3 or TRBV12-4 and TRBJ2-5, with 11 bases matching TRBD2. The CDR3 loop spans 16 amino acids. V was clipped by 6 bases and J by 0 bases; unmatched bases: 6. The CDR3 DNA follows: TGTGCCAGCAGCCCAAGACTAGCGGGATACCAAGAGACCCAGTACTTC. It translates to CASSPRLAGYQETQYF.

In its sample, this clonotype was seen a few times. The chain recombines TRBV21-1 with TRBJ1-1; the table's TRBD1 call for D was not verified on the DNA. TRBV21-1 is recorded as a pseudogene. This CDR3 contains 16 residues. The CDR3 DNA follows: TGTGCCAGCAGCACTGCGGGTCAACAGGGGGGGGCTGAAGCTTTCTTT. Protein sequence: CASSTAGQQGGAEAFF.

This clonotype was counted a single time. This chain uses TRBV7-2 with TRBJ2-3; 7 bases agree with TRBD2. Germline lookup yields CDR1 SGHTA and CDR2 FQGNSA. Losses at the gene ends were 1 base for V and 5 bases for J; bases not matched to a gene: 6. The CDR3 contains 15 residues. DNA of the CDR3: TGTGCCAGCAGCTTAGTTGGGAGGGCCGGAGATACGCAGTATTTT. It encodes CASSLVGRAGDTQYF.

The J gene is TRBJ1-1, the V gene TRBV2; D possibly corresponds to TRBD1 (6 bases). Germline CDR1 and CDR2: SNHLY and FYNNEI. V was clipped by 5 bases and J by 1 base, with 11 bases between them. The CDR3 has 14 residues. The CDR3 loop reads CASSYRAGNTEAFF. CDR3 DNA: TGTGCCAGCAGTTACAGGGCTGGGAACACTGAAGCTTTCTTT.

In this sample, this clonotype turned up a few times. The V gene is TRBV12-3 or TRBV12-4, the J gene TRBJ2-1; D is ambiguous. The germline V and J ends were trimmed by 2 bases and 4 bases, with 12 bases remaining between them. This CDR3 has 15 residues. The CDR3 protein is CASSLTARTYNEQFF. CDR3 coding DNA: TGTGCCAGCAGTTTAACCGCCAGAACTTACAATGAGCAGTTCTTC.

V is TRBV20-1 and J is TRBJ2-1; 12 bases map to TRBD2. Per germline, CDR1 DFQATT and CDR2 SNEGSKA (reference sequence). CDR3 length: 14 amino acids. Germline trimming cut 2 bases from V and 9 bases from J; bases unmatched to any gene: 5. CDR3 DNA: TGCAGTGCTAGAAGACTAGCGGGAGTTGCTGAGCAGTTCTTC. Translation gives CSARRLAGVAEQFF.

The count of this clonotype is one. The genes are TRBV5-1 and TRBJ1-1; D remains ambiguous. The germline V gene has CDR1 SGHRS and CDR2 YFSETQ. Trimming removed 0 bases from V and 1 base from J, with 10 bases in between. The CDR3 length is 15 residues. The CDR3 sequence is CASSLAGQKNTEAFF. CDR3 DNA: TGCGCCAGCAGCTTGGCCGGGCAGAAGAACACTGAAGCTTTCTTT.

The chain links TRBV3-1 to TRBJ1-6, with D possibly being TRBD1 (6 bases). CDR1 and CDR2 (germline): LGHDT, YNNKEL (reference sequence). Trimming took off 4 bases at V and 6 bases at J, with 19 bases between the two ends. The CDR3 is 17 residues long. This CDR3 reads CASSPGGVRTRNSPLHF. Here the CDR3 DNA reads TGTGCCAGCAGCCCTGGGGGCGTCAGGACTCGTAATTCACCCCTCCACTTT.

The V and J genes are TRBV29-1 and TRBJ2-1; 7 nucleotides align to TRBD2. The length of the CDR3 is 15 residues. Trimming removed 2 bases from V and 6 bases from J; junction bases left unmatched: 10. The germline CDR1 and CDR2 sequences are SQVTM and ANQGSEA. CDR3 nucleotide sequence: TGCAGCGTTGAATCGGGGGGAGTCTGGGGCAATGAGCAGTTCTTC. Residues: CSVESGGVWGNEQFF.

The sample holds a few counts of this clonotype. V and J are TRBV20-1 and TRBJ2-1; D uncertain. The CDR3 has 13 residues. Per germline, CDR1 DFQATT and CDR2 SNEGSKA (reference sequence). Deletions cut 5 bases from V and 7 bases from J, with 15 bases between. The CDR3 protein is CSALRINNNEQFF. CDR3 in DNA: TGCAGTGCTCTGCGGATTAATAATAATGAGCAGTTCTTC.